The following is a T cell receptor (beta chain) sequence with its context. Its target is unknown. The data were obtained in a study of cytomegalovirus exposure and HLA in healthy donors. Whole-study results and caveats: What was likely a sequencing artifact was a cluster of highly shared sequence variants. The authors listed approximately 150 TCR beta chains as cytomegalovirus-associated. The only immune exposure information that was available was CMV serostatus.

Primers included in the PCR were 60 Vbeta and 13 Jbeta primers. The data were produced by immunoSEQ multiplex PCR, yet TCRdb's version contains in-frame clones alone and is incomplete. The sample yields around 280,000 clones, approximately 90% seen once. Germline CDR1 reads SGDLS; CDR2 reads YYNGEE. CDR3 length equals 14 residues. Trimming took 5 bases from V and 2 from J, leaving 13 bases between them. The chain employs TRBV9 and TRBJ1-2, with D unresolved. Source material: PBMCs. This TCR was sampled from a woman aged 18 to 35 in good health and CMV-seronegative. CDR3 in DNA: TGTGCCAGCAGTGGCGGGTCCTCGAACTATGGCTACACCTTC. Translating it yields CASSGGSSNYGYTF.